These T cell receptor beta chains were read from a single sample in a study of blood T cells in healthy people across ages. TCRdb used MiXCR to reprocess the 5' RACE reads, holding one entry per CDR3 protein. The data contain roughly 1.4 million distinct CDR3 sequences, approximately 59% of them singletons. The sample comprised blood. These receptors all stem from a man between 18 and 29 years old in good health. CDR3s leave out the opening cysteine and the closing phenylalanine or tryptophan. D genes are given only for firm matches.

d_gene,v_gene,j_gene,CDR3aa
NA,TRBV3-1,TRBJ1-1,ASSNRQRNTEAF
TRBD2,TRBV28,TRBJ2-5,ASWEGNQETQY
NA,TRBV10-3,TRBJ2-7,AISGQGNEQY
TRBD1,TRBV5-6,TRBJ2-7,ASSLFDRGLSYEQY
NA,TRBV5-1,TRBJ2-3,ASSLGDTQY
NA,TRBV4-1,TRBJ2-7,ASSQDAAGLSYEQY
NA,TRBV20-1,TRBJ1-6,SARAPTSYNSPLH
NA,TRBV7-2,TRBJ2-7,ASSPEVGGLSYEQY
TRBD1,TRBV6-6,TRBJ2-5,ASSYRDSQETQY
NA,TRBV20-1,TRBJ2-7,SAPANYEQY
NA,TRBV20-1,TRBJ1-1,SASSGNTEAF
TRBD2,TRBV3-1,TRBJ2-3,ASSQDTSGGSTDTQY
TRBD1,TRBV25-1,TRBJ1-2,ASRGDRGGGYT
TRBD2,TRBV18,TRBJ2-5,ASSPASGETQY
TRBD2,TRBV4-3,TRBJ2-3,ASSQDQRGPGDTQY
TRBD2,TRBV6-5,TRBJ2-1,ASSPLAADNEQF
TRBD2,TRBV7-9,TRBJ2-2,ASSLTSGGYTGELF
NA,TRBV29-1,TRBJ2-2,SVDSFTGELF
NA,TRBV24-1,TRBJ2-3,ATSDFWRGEDTQY
NA,TRBV24-1,TRBJ1-1,ATSLENRRGMNTEAF
NA,TRBV6-5,TRBJ1-4,ASSYSVLGPSNEKLF
NA,TRBV12-3/TRBV12-4,TRBJ2-1,ASKGAVEQF
TRBD2,TRBV2,NA,ASGTGTSGYLVQNIQY
NA,TRBV5-1,TRBJ2-4,ASSPSPPAKNIQY
NA,TRBV3-1,TRBJ1-1,ASSQGAKNTEAF
NA,TRBV5-1,TRBJ2-2,ASSGGRGAANTGELF
TRBD2,TRBV12-5,NA,ASGFLAGGPYEQY
TRBD1,TRBV3-1,TRBJ2-7,ASSQGQGDLYEQY
TRBD1,TRBV4-3,TRBJ1-2,ASSHNTGEGYT
NA,TRBV11-2,NA,ASSLGIRKSDEQY
NA,TRBV5-5,TRBJ1-1,ASSYYEVGGTEAF
NA,TRBV7-2,TRBJ2-5,ASSRTQGSEKTQY
NA,TRBV10-1,TRBJ2-2,ASSELRGGTGELF
NA,TRBV6-2/TRBV6-3,TRBJ1-5,ASGGLRTGNQPQH
TRBD2,TRBV2,TRBJ2-7,ASSQSGSLDEQY
TRBD2,TRBV6-2/TRBV6-3,TRBJ2-4,ASSYSFERESRNIQY
NA,TRBV6-6,TRBJ1-5,ASSYSVGRVNQPQH
NA,TRBV7-9,TRBJ2-7,ASSHQGTENHEQY
NA,TRBV25-1,TRBJ1-2,ASSDGGVGFGYT
NA,TRBV20-1,TRBJ1-2,SARDSQGYT
NA,TRBV27,TRBJ1-2,ASSLSKGNTYGYT
NA,TRBV27,TRBJ2-1,ASNTQSNEQF
NA,TRBV7-9,TRBJ2-7,ASSLGVTSYEQY
TRBD1,TRBV27,TRBJ1-2,ASSFRGRDYGYT
NA,TRBV3-1,TRBJ2-6,ASSHDSGANVLT
TRBD2,TRBV5-1,TRBJ2-1,ASSLGRGDYNEQF
TRBD2,TRBV4-1,TRBJ2-3,ASSQDTAGGPNTQY
TRBD1,TRBV12-3/TRBV12-4,TRBJ1-2,ASSPGQGSRGYT
NA,TRBV7-8,TRBJ2-3,ASSHTQGTDTQY
TRBD1,TRBV20-1,TRBJ1-2,SASTTRGQAFGVT
TRBD2,TRBV20-1,TRBJ2-1,SASQGLAANEQF